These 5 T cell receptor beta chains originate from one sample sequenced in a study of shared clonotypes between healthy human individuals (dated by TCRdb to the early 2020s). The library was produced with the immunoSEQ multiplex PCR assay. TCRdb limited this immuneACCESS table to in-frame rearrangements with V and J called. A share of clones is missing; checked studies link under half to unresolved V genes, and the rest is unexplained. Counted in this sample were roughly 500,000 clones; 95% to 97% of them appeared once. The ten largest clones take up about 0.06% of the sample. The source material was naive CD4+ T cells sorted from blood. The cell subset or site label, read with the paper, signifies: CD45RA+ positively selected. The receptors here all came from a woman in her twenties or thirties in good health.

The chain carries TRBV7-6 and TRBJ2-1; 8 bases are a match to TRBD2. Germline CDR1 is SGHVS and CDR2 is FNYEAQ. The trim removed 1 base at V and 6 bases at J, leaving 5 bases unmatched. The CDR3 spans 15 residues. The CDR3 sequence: CASSLVAGPVNEQFF. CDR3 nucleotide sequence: TGTGCCAGCAGCTTAGTAGCGGGACCCGTCAATGAGCAGTTCTTC.

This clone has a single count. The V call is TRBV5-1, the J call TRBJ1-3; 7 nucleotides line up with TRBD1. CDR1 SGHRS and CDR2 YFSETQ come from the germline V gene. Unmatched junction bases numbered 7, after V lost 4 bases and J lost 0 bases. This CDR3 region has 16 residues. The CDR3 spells CASSPRDSVSGNTIYF. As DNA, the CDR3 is TGCGCCAGCAGCCCGCGGGACAGCGTCTCTGGAAACACCATATATTTT.

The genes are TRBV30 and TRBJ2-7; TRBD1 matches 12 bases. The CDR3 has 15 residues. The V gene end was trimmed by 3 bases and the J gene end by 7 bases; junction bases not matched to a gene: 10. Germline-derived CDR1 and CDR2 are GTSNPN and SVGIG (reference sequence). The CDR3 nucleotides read TGTGCCTGGAGGCCCCCCGGGACAGGGGGCCAAGAGCAGTACTTC. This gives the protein CAWRPPGTGGQEQYF.

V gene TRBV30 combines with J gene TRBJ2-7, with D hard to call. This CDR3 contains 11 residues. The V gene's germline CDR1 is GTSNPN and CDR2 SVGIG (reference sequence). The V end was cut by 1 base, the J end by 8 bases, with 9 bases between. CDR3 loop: CAWSGSIQQYF. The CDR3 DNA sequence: TGTGCCTGGAGTGGTTCTATCCAGCAGTACTTC.

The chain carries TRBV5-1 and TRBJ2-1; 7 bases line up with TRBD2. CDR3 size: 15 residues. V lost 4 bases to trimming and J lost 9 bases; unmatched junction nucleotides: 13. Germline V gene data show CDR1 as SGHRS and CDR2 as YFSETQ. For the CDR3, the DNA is TGCGCCAGCAGCCTTATGGCGGGAGAGGTCCGTGAGCAGTTCTTC. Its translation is CASSLMAGEVREQFF.